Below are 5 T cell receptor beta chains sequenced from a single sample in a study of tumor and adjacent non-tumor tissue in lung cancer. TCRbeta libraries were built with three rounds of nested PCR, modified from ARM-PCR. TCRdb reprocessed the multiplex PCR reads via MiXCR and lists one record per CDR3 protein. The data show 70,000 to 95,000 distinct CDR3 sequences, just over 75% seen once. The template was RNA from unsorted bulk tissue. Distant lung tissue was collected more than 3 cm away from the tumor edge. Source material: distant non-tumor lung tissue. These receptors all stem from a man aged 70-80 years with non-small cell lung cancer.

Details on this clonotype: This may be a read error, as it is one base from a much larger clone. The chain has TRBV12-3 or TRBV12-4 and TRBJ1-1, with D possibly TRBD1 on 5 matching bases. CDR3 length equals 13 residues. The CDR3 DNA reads TGTGCCAGCAGCCGGGGACCCAACAATGAAGCTTTCTTT. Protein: CASSRGPNNEAFF.

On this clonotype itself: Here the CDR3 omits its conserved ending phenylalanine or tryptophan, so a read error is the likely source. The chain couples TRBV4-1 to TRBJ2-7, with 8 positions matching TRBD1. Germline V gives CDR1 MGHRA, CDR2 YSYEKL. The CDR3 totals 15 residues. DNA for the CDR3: TGCACCAGCACACCTTCAGGGGGCGATTCCTACGAGCAGTACCTC. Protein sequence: CTSTPSGGDSYEQYL.

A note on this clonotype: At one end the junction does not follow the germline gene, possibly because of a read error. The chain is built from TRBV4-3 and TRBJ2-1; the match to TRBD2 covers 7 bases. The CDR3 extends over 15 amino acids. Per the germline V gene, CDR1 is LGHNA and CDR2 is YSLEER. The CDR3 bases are TGCGCCAGCAGCCGACTAGCAGGAGGTAGAAATGTGCAGTTCTTC. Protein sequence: CASSRLAGGRNVQFF.

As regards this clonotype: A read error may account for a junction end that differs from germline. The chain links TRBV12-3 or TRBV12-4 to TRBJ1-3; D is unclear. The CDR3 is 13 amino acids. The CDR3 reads CASTRAAGDTIYF. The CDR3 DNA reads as TGTGCCAGCACAAGAGCCGCTGGAGACACCATATATTTT.

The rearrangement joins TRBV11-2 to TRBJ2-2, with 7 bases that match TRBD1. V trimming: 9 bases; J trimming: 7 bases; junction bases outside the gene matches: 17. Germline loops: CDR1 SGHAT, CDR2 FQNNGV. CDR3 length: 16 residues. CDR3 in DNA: TGTGCCAGATGCTTAGTGGGCACAGGGGTTGGCGGGGAGCTGTTTTTT. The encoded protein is CARCLVGTGVGGELFF.